This T cell receptor (beta chain) was recovered during a study of cytomegalovirus exposure and HLA in healthy donors. PCR amplification relied on 60 Vbeta primers (plus 13 Jbeta primers). Sequenced by immunoSEQ multiplex PCR; TCRdb stores in-frame clones only, minus some. This table has under 200,000 clones, about four fifths appearing once. The germline V and J ends were trimmed by 1 base and 9 bases, with 13 bases remaining between them. The germline V gene encodes CDR1 SGHAT and CDR2 FQNNGV. CDR3 length equals 14 residues. This clonotype was sampled from a woman in her late teens or twenties in good health and CMV-seronegative. The chain is built from TRBV11-2 and TRBJ2-1; perhaps TRBD1 as D (5 bases). The sample taken for sequencing was PBMCs. The CDR3 here is CASSLGSRDPEQFF. The CDR3 DNA follows: TGTGCCAGCAGCTTAGGATCCAGGGATCCTGAGCAGTTCTTC.